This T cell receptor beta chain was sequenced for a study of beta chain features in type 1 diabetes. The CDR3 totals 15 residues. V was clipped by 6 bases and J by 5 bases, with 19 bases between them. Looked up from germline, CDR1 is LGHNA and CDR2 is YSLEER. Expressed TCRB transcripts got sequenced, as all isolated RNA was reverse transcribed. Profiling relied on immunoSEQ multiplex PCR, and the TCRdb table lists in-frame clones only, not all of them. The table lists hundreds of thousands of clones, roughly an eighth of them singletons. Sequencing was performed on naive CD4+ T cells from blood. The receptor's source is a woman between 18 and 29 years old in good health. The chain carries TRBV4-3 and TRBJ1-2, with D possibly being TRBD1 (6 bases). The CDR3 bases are TGCGCCAGCAGTTCCCTCACAGGGACGCTTTATGGCTACACCTTC. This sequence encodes CASSSLTGTLYGYTF.